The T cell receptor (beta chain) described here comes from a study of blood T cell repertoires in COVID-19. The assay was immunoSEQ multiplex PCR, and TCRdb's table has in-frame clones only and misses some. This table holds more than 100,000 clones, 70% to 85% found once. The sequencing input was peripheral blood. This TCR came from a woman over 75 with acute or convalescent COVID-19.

In DNA, the CDR3 is TGTGCCAGCAGTTTAGGATTGTGGGCGGCCAAAAACATTCAGTACTTC. Amino acids: CASSLGLWAAKNIQYF. The chain employs TRBV27 and TRBJ2-4, with D hard to call. The V end was cut by 2 bases, the J end by 1 base, with 12 bases between. The V gene's germline CDR1 is MNHEY and CDR2 SMNVEV (reference sequence). The CDR3 runs 16 residues.